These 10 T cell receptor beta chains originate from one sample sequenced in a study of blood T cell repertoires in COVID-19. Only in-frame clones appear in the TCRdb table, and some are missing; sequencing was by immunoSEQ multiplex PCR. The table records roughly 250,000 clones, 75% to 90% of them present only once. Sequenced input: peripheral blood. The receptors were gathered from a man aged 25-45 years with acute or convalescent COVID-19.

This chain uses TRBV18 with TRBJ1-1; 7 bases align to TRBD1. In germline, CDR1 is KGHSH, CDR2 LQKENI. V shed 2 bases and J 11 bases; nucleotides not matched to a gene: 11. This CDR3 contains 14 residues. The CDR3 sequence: CASSPTGQAGRAFF. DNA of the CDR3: TGTGCCAGCTCACCAACTGGACAGGCCGGACGGGCTTTCTTT.

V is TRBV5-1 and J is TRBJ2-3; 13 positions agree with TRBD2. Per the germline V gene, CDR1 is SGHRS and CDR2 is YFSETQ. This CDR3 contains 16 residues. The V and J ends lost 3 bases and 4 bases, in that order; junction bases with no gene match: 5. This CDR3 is CASSSTSGRASDTQYF. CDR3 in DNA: TGCGCCAGCAGCTCAACTAGCGGGAGGGCCTCAGATACGCAGTATTTT.

The CDR3, as DNA: TGTGCCTGGAGTTCGGGGACAATTAGCTCCTATAATTCACCCCTCCACTTT. As protein: CAWSSGTISSYNSPLHF. The chain has TRBV30 and TRBJ1-6; the D gene is possibly TRBD1 (6 bases). CDR3 length: 17 residues. Germline CDR1 is GTSNPN and CDR2 is SVGIG (reference sequence). V lost 2 bases and J 0 bases, leaving 14 bases between the germline ends.

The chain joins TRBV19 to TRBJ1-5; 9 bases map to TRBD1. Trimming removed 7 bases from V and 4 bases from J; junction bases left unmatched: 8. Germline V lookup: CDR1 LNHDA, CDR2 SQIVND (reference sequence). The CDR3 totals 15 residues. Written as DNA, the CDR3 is TGTGCCAGTATTGGGACAGGGAGGGCGAATCAGCCCCAGCATTTT. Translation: CASIGTGRANQPQHF.

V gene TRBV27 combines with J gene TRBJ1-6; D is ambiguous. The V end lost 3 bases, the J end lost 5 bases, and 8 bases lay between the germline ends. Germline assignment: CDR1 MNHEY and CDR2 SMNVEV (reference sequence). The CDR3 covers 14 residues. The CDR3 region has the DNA TGTGCCAGCAGTTTTCGGCAGGATAATTCACCCCTCCACTTT. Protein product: CASSFRQDNSPLHF.

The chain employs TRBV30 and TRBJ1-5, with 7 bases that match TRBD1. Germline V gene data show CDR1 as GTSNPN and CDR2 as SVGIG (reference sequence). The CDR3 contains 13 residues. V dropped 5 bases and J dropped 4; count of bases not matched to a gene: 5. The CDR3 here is CAWSQGINQPQHF. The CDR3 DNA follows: TGTGCCTGGTCACAGGGGATAAATCAGCCCCAGCATTTT.

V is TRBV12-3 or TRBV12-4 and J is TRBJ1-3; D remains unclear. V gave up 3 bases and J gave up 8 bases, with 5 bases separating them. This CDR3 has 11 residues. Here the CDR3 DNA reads TGTGCCAGCAGTTTGAGAGACACCATATATTTT. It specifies CASSLRDTIYF.

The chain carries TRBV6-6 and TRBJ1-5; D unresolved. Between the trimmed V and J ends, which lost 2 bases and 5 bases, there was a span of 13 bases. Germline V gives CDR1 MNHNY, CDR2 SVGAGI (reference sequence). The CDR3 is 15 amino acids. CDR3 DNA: TGTGCCAGCAGTTACGATGGGTGGGGAGATCAGCCCCAGCATTTT. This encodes CASSYDGWGDQPQHF.

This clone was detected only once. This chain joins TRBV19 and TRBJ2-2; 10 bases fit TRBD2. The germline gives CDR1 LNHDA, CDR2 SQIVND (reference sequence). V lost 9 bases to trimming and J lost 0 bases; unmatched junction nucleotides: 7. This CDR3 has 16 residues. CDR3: CASRTSGYANTGELFF. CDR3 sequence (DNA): TGTGCCAGCAGGACTAGCGGATACGCGAACACCGGGGAGCTGTTTTTT.

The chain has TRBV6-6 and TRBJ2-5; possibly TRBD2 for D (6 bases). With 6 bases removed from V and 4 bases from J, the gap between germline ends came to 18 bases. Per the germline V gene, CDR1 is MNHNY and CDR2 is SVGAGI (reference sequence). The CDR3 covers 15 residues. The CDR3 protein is CASSFDRDGRETQYF. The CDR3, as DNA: TGTGCCAGCAGCTTCGACCGGGACGGGAGAGAGACCCAGTACTTC.